This TCR beta chain was identified in a study of blood T cell repertoires in COVID-19. Study-level background: COVID-19 samples, acute and convalescent, were from the United States, Italy and Spain. Sources were T cells, B-cell-depleted T cells, or PBMCs; the material itself was cDNA or gDNA.

Ages ranged from about 18 to 89 years, with residence in 24 US areas. Participant-given clinical history determined each cohort assignment. The CDR3 sequence is 15 residues long. The germline gives CDR1 SGHDN, CDR2 FVKESK. Trimming stripped 3 bases from V and 0 bases from J, with 9 bases between. The method was immunoSEQ multiplex PCR; TCRdb's version includes in-frame clones alone and lacks a portion of them. The table includes about 400,000 clones, around 90% detected once. This receptor was identified in a woman aged 40 to 55 with acute COVID-19. The rearrangement uses TRBV14 and TRBJ1-3; D gene uncertain. Sequencing was done on a sample of PBMCs or T cells enriched from blood (not recorded which). In nucleotides, the CDR3 is TGTGCCAGCAGCCACGGGATCCCCTCTGGAAACACCATATATTTT. This sequence encodes CASSHGIPSGNTIYF.